The clone carrying this TCR beta chain showed up just a few times. Its antigen is not identified. Time point described: pre-treatment sample, taken before nivolumab and TIL therapy. The CDR3 totals 12 residues. Looked up from germline, CDR1 is SGHAT and CDR2 is FQNNGV. The V gene lost 2 bases and the J gene lost 1 base, with 3 bases spanning the gap. This entry belongs to a study of TIL therapy for anti-PD-1-resistant metastatic lung cancer. About the study: Patients then received nivolumab; progressors got lymphodepletion, TIL and IL-2. Tumors had a median PD-L1 proportion score of approximately 6%.

Overall study results and limits: The baseline peripheral repertoire was partially replaced by infused TIL clonotypes that later decayed.

This was the immunoSEQ v3 assay. Sequencing depth was 2 million to 2.5 million read pairs for survey level, roughly 4.5-6 million for deep. Libraries were prepared by immunoSEQ multiplex PCR; TCRdb keeps only in-frame clonotypes and omits some of them. Found here are about 50,000 clones, 70% to 80% of them singletons; the top ten hold 4% to 5.5%. The material sequenced was blood, taken at baseline. The chain couples TRBV11-2 to TRBJ2-7; D gene uncertain. This clonotype was sampled from a woman aged 30-79 years with non-small cell lung cancer. Here the CDR3 DNA reads TGTGCCAGCAGCTTACTGTCCTACGAGCAGTACTTC. Its translation: CASSLLSYEQYF.